The TCR beta chain under discussion was sequenced for a study of spatial heterogeneity in lung cancer. The CDR3 covers 13 residues. Germline loops: CDR1 LNHDA, CDR2 SQIVND (reference sequence). TCRdb analysed the 5' RACE reads with MiXCR anew, one entry per CDR3 protein. In the table there are some 17,000 distinct CDR3 sequences, over 20% of which are singletons. Study results and caveats: Ubiquitous expanded tumor TCRs showed up in blood more at resection than follow-up.

This clonotype was picked up many times. What it recognizes is unknown. A read error may produce the germline difference seen at one junction end. Specified time point: sample taken at primary tumor resection. From tumor, nontumor lung or frozen PBMC, whole RNA was taken unsorted for sequencing. The donors comprised about 70 untreated early-stage non-small cell lung cancer patients. The rearrangement uses TRBV19 and TRBJ2-1; D not resolved. This TCR came from a female donor with early-stage non-small cell lung cancer. Sequencing was performed on PBMCs, taken at surgery. Here the CDR3 reads CASRIDDYNEQFF. For the CDR3, the DNA is TGTGCCAGTCGTATAGACGACTACAATGAGCAGTTCTTC.